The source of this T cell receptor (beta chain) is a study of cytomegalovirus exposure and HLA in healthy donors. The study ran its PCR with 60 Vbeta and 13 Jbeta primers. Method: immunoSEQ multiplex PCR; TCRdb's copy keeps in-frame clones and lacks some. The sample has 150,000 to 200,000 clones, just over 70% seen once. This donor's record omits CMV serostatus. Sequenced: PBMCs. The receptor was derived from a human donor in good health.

CDR3 protein: CASSLAQGRSPLHF. The CDR3 DNA follows: TGTGCCAGCAGCTTGGCGCAGGGGAGATCACCCCTCCACTTT. J is TRBJ1-6 and V is TRBV5-6, with a tentative D call TRBD1 (6 bases). CDR1 SGHDT and CDR2 YYEEEE come from the germline V gene. The CDR3 loop spans 14 amino acids. V shed 0 bases and J shed 10 bases, with 11 bases lying between them. The full variable domain, rest sourced from reference TRBV5-6 and TRBJ1-6, is DAGVTQSPTHLIKTRGQQVTLRCSPKSGHDTVSWYQQALGQGPQFIFQYYEEEERQRGNFPDRFSGHQFPNYSSELNVNALLLGDSALYLCASSLAQGRSPLHFGNGTRLTVT.